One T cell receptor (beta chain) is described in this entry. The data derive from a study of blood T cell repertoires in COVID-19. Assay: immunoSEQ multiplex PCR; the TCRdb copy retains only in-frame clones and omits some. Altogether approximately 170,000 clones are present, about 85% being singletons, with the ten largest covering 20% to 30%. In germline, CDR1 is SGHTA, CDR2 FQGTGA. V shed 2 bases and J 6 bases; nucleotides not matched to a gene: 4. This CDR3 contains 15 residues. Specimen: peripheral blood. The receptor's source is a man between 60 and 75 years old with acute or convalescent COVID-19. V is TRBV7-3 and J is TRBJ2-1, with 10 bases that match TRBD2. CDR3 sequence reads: CASSLLRTSGNEQFF. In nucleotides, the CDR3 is TGTGCCAGCAGCTTACTCCGGACTAGCGGCAATGAGCAGTTCTTC.